This TCR beta chain emerged from a study of T cells in Graves' hyperthyroidism and ophthalmopathy. Using RNA transcripts as the source, TCR beta CDR3 regions were amplified. Carried out on the TCR CDR3, a first-round RT-PCR used the HTBI primer set. TCRdb independently ran MiXCR on the multiplex PCR reads; one entry per CDR3 protein. In the table there are approximately 400,000 distinct CDR3 sequences, 15% to 18% of which are singletons. V gave up 5 bases and J gave up 2 bases; unmatched junction bases: 6. Germline V gene data show CDR1 as SEHNR and CDR2 as FQNEAQ (reference sequence). The CDR3 runs to 15 residues. Patients counted as stable if ophthalmopathy did not develop within 18 months.

The sample was blood. This TCR was sampled from a young woman with Graves' hyperthyroidism. This sequence joins TRBV7-9 and TRBJ2-7, with 10 bases that match TRBD1. CDR3 protein: CASSERQGAPYEQYF. In DNA, the CDR3 is TGTGCCAGCAGCGAACGACAGGGGGCACCCTACGAGCAGTACTTC.